This TCR beta chain was sequenced for a study of Ad26.COV2.S vaccination and SARS-CoV-2 variants (dated by TCRdb to 2020 to 2023). Study-level background: Donors in the vaccine arm were drawn from COV1001, a phase I-IIa trial of Ad26.COV2.S in healthy adults that was multicentre, randomized, double-blind and placebo-controlled. Ad26.COV2.S was given intramuscularly at 5x10^10 or 1x10^11 viral particles, as a single shot or as two shots 56 days apart. The specificity and breadth of SARS-CoV-2-reactive T cell receptors after Ad26.COV2.S vaccination were assessed by TCRbeta repertoire sequencing. The TCR-sequenced set comprised around 30 samples: approximately 20 Ad26.COV2.S vaccine recipients, 5 placebo recipients and 8 SARS-CoV-2 convalescent individuals. Trial participants were randomized into five groups of five: low-dose or high-dose Ad26.COV2.S given once or twice, or placebo on both occasions. Investigators remained blinded to trial group allocation during experiments and outcome assessment.

On this clone: Its antigen specificity is not known. Base qualities are missing; no much larger clone stands one base away.

The immunoSEQ Assay was the method used to sequence TCRbeta CDR3 regions. After extraction, genomic DNA underwent amplification by bias-controlled multiplex PCR, followed by high-throughput sequencing. The study's processing was this. To quantify the absolute abundance of every unique TCRbeta CDR3 region, sequences were collapsed and filtered. T cell fraction was estimated by normalization of TCRbeta template counts to usable DNA, with usable DNA being measured through amplification of reference genes present in all nucleated cells. Repertoire TCRs were annotated as SARS-CoV-2-specific by exact matching of V gene, CDR3 amino acid sequence and J gene to a known reactive TCR set. The reference SARS-CoV-2 TCR set was obtained from MIRA and was filtered for enrichment in COVID-19-positive ImmuneCODE repertoires, whereby public or cross-reactive TCRs were removed. Based on the MIRA antigens, annotated TCRs were further analysed at the level of specific ORF or position within ORF. Breadth was defined as the number of annotated unique rearrangements divided by the total number of unique productive rearrangements, and depth was defined as the summed frequency of the annotated unique rearrangements. Two-sided Wilcoxon rank-sum tests were applied when comparing TCR breadth between groups. Sourced from immuneACCESS, this table was stored by TCRdb with only in-frame sequences that have V and J called. A share of the clones is absent; for the studies checked, an unresolved V gene accounts for under half, and the remainder has no known explanation. The DNA gave D and trimming, while V, J and clone size come from that table. This sample is represented by about 440,000 clones; about 90% of them were singletons. The ten largest make up under 4.5% of the sample.

The intended sense of this specimen's treatment or condition label: some 20 received Ad26.COV2.S at low or high dose, single or two shots; roughly 5 received placebo; per-sample allocation not given. Repertoires of vaccine and placebo recipients were sequenced from samples taken on day 63 after the first injection. Between 29 July and 7 August 2020, Cohort 1b enrolled about two dozen adults aged 18-55 years at one site in Boston, USA. As a vaccine, Ad26.COV2.S was a replication-incompetent adenovirus type 26 vector that expressed a prefusion-stabilized SARS-CoV-2 spike protein derived from the original Wuhan strain. The full study reports these points: The authors noted that total T cell responses may have been underestimated by the TCR breadth and depth analyses. Comparable non-spike TCR breadth was observed between vaccine and placebo recipients, consistent with only spike being contained in the vaccine. Ad26.COV2.S recipients had higher spike-specific TCR breadth than placebo recipients (P = 0.0014). After vaccination, spike-specific CD8+ and CD4+ T cell responses were reported to show substantial breadth. Comparing responses between vaccine doses or regimens was not something the study was powered to do.

As encoded in the germline V gene, CDR1 is MNHEY while CDR2 is SVGEGT. There are 16 amino acids in the CDR3, from cysteine to phenylalanine inclusive. Just CDR3 DNA is preserved here, 48 bases in frame from base 1. Deletion took 4 bases off V and 6 bases off J, with a span of 18 bases between the germline ends. The chain joins TRBV6-2 or TRBV6-3 to TRBJ2-2; TRBD1 is possibly the D segment (5 matching bases). This TCR was sampled from a person between 18 and 59 years old who received the Ad26.COV2.S COVID-19 vaccine or a placebo. Sequenced here: peripheral blood, sampled in a trial of Ad26.COV2.S vaccine versus placebo. The bases are TGTGCCAGCAGTTCCACCAACTCAAACAGGCCCGGGGAGCTGTTTTTT. This gives the protein CASSSTNSNRPGELFF.